This T cell receptor beta chain was captured in a study of T cell responses to AZD1222 COVID-19 vaccine. General study results and limits: In a largely white British group with more females than males, clonal diversity was possibly underestimated. Spike-specific TCRs gained breadth and depth after people received two AZD1222 doses.

Assay used: immunoSEQ multiplex PCR; TCRdb lists only in-frame clones, some missing. The data show tens of thousands of clones, under 95% seen once. Details on this clone: Antigen specificity is unknown.

Between the trimmed V and J ends, which lost 7 bases and 4 bases, there was a span of 13 bases. The CDR3 spans 13 residues. V gene TRBV12-3 or TRBV12-4 combines with J gene TRBJ1-1; no reliable D call. Sequenced material: peripheral blood, taken 28 days after the second AZD1222 dose. The source of this sequence is an adult who received the AZD1222 COVID-19 vaccine. In DNA form, the CDR3 reads TGTGCCAGCACCCCCGTCGGACGCACTGAAGCTTTCTTT. This encodes CASTPVGRTEAFF.